The clone carrying this TCR beta chain was detected only once. The sample originates from a study of hypomethylating agent response in myelodysplastic syndrome. After removal of 2 bases from V and 4 bases from J, the junction contained 2 bases not matched to a gene. The CDR3 extends over 15 amino acids. CDR1 is KGHSH, CDR2 LQKENI, per germline. Repertoires were generated with immunoSEQ multiplex PCR, while TCRdb's copy carries only in-frame clones and drops some. The repertoire holds some 4,500 clones, with roughly four fifths as singletons. The receptor was derived from a human donor with myelodysplastic syndrome. The chain combines TRBV18 with TRBJ1-4; 9 bases line up with TRBD1. The sequencing used bone marrow, collected before or after starting hypomethylating agent treatment for myelodysplastic syndrome (not recorded which). CDR3 region: CASSPTGGFNEKLFF. CDR3 coding DNA: TGTGCCAGCTCACCAACAGGGGGCTTTAATGAAAAACTGTTTTTT. Using reference TRBV18 and TRBJ1-4 for the parts outside the CDR3, the full variable domain is NAGVMQNPRHLVRRRGQEARLRCSPMKGHSHVYWYRQLPEEGLKFMVYLQKENIIDESGMPKERFSAEFPKEGPSILRIQQVVRGDSAAYFCASSPTGGFNEKLFFGSGTQLSVL.